The clone carrying this T cell receptor beta chain came up a few times. Its antigen is unknown. The data originate from a study of T-cell reconstitution after alpha-beta-depleted transplantation in children. Findings and caveats of the study: Where some patients showed high TCRbeta diversity at day 60, it came from recipient T cells and thymic progenitors that had survived. When one year had passed after transplant, most T-cell counts and diversity came from newly produced T cells.

Per the germline V gene, CDR1 is SGHDT and CDR2 is YYEEEE. Germline trimming cut 3 bases from V and 9 bases from J; bases unmatched to any gene: 7. CDR3 length: 14 amino acids. During its preparation, the TCRbeta library received unique molecular identifiers. From the PCR reads, TCRdb called clonotypes with MiXCR, one entry per CDR3 protein. The sample shows approximately 130,000 distinct CDR3 sequences, roughly 9.7% of them seen only once. V gene TRBV5-6 combines with J gene TRBJ2-1, with TRBD1 matching 9 bases. This clonotype originated in a girl under three years old who had a stem cell transplant for combined immunodeficiency, so the T cells may come from the graft donor. The sample was PBMCs, mostly from graft donor cells, taken 180 days after TCRalphabeta/CD19-depleted stem cell transplant. The CDR3 DNA reads as TGTGCCAGCAGCTCGAACAGGGGGCTGGGTGAGCAGTTCTTC. Its translation: CASSSNRGLGEQFF. The variable domain in full, completed from reference TRBV5-6 and TRBJ2-1, reads DAGVTQSPTHLIKTRGQQVTLRCSPKSGHDTVSWYQQALGQGPQFIFQYYEEEERQRGNFPDRFSGHQFPNYSSELNVNALLLGDSALYLCASSSNRGLGEQFFGPGTRLTVL.